This TCR beta chain was recorded in a study of blood T cell repertoires in COVID-19. Assay: immunoSEQ multiplex PCR; the TCRdb copy retains only in-frame clones and omits some. The sample records about 240,000 clones, 86% being singletons. Germline CDR1 LGHDT, CDR2 YNNKEL (reference sequence). The CDR3 has 16 residues. The V gene lost 0 bases and the J gene lost 5 bases, with 16 bases spanning the gap. This sequence was found in an elderly man with acute or convalescent COVID-19. The sequencing sample was made of peripheral blood. The chain uses TRBV3-1 (or the pseudogene TRBV3-2) and TRBJ1-2; D unclear. The CDR3 DNA sequence: TGTGCCAGCAGCCAAGATAGAGGGCCGCCCCTTTATGGCTACACCTTC. Residues: CASSQDRGPPLYGYTF.